This T cell receptor beta chain was retrieved from a study of T-cell reconstitution after alpha-beta-depleted transplantation in children. The TCRbeta library incorporated unique molecular identifiers. TCRdb reprocessed the PCR reads via MiXCR and lists one record per CDR3 protein. The data show a few hundred thousand distinct CDR3 sequences, approximately 13% seen once. This CDR3 region has 16 residues. Deletions cut 1 base from V and 4 bases from J, with 16 bases between. Germline V gives CDR1 LGHNA, CDR2 YSLEER. V usage is TRBV4-3 and J usage is TRBJ1-1; D gene ambiguous. The origin of this receptor is a human donor who donated a stem cell graft to a child with combined immunodeficiency. Source: PBMCs from the stem cell graft donor, taken from the stem cell graft. The CDR3 nucleotides are TGCGCCAGCAGCCAAGCTCCCCCGGGCACACTCACTGAAGCTTTCTTT. This gives the protein CASSQAPPGTLTEAFF.